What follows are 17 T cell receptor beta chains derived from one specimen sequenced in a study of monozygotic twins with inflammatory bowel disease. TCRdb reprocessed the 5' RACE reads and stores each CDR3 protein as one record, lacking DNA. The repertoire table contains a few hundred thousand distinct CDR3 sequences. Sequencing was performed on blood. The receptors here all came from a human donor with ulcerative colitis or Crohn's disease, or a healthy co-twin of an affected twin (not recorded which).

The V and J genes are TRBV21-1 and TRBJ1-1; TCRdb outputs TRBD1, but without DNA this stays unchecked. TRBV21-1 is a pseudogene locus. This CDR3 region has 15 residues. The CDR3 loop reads CASSKDREKNTEAFF.

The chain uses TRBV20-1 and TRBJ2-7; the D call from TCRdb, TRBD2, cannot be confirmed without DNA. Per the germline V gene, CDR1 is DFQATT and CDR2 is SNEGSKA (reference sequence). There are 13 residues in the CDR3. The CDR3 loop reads CSPRQGPSYEQYF.

Here the CDR3 reads CASSQRQGPQFF. V and J are TRBV18 and TRBJ2-1; with no DNA, the TCRdb D assignment of TRBD1 cannot be verified. Germline assignment: CDR1 KGHSH and CDR2 LQKENI. There are 12 residues in the CDR3.

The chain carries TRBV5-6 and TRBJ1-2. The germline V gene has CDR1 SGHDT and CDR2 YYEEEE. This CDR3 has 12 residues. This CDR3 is CASSWYAGGYTF.

CDR3 loop: CSVRRVETQYF. The J gene is TRBJ2-5, the V gene TRBV29-1. Per germline, CDR1 SQVTM and CDR2 ANQGSEA. The CDR3 loop spans 11 amino acids.

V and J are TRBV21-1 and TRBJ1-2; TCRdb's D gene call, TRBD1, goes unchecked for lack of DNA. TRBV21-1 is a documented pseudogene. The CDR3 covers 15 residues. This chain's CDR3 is CASSNRDRGNYGYTF.

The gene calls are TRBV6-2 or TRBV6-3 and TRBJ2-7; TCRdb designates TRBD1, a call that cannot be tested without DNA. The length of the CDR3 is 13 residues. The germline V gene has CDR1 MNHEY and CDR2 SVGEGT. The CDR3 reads CASRSGASYEQYF.

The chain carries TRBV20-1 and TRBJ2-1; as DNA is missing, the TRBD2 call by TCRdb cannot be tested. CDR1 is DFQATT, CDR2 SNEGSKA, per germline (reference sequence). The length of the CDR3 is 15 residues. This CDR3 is CSATPSGKRSNEQFF.

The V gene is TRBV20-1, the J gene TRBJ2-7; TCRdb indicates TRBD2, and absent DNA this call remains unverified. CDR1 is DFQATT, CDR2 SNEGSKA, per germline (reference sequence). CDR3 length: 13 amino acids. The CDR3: CSALGLNSYEQYF.

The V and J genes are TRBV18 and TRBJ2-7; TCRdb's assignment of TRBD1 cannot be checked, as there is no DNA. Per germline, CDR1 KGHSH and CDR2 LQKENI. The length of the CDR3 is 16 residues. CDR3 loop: CASSPLGGQGGDEQYF.

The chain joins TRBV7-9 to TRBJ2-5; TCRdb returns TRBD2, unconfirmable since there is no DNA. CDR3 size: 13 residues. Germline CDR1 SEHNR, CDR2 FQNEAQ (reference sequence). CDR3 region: CASSVGIPAGLRF.

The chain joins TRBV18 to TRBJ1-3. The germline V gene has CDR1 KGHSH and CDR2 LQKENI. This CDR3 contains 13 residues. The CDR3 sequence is CASSAYSGNTIYF.

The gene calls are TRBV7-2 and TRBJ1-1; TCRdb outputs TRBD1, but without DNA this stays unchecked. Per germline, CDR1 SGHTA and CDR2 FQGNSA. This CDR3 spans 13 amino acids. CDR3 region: CASSLVVGAEAFF.

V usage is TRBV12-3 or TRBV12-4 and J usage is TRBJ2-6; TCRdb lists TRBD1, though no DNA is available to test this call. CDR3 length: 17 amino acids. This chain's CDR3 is CASSLGVAAPGANVLTF.

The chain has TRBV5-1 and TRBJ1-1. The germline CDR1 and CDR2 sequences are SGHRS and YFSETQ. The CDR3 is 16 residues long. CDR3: CASSLVYGSSKTEAFF.

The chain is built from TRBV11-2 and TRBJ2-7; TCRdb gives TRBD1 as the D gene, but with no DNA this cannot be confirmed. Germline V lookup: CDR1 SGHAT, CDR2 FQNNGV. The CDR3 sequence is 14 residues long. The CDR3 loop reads CASSPDRTTYEQYF. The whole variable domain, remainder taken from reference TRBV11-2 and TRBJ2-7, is EAGVAQSPRYKIIEKRQSVAFWCNPISGHATLYWYQQILGQGPKLLIQFQNNGVVDDSQLPKDRFSAERLKGVDSTLKIQPAKLEDSAVYLCASSPDRTTYEQYFGPGTRLTVT.

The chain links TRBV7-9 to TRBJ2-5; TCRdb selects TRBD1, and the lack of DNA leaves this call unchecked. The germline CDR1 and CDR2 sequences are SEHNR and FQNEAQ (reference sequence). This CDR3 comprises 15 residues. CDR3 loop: CASSYVGGSQETQYF.